Reported below is one T cell receptor beta chain. TCRdb keeps only in-frame clones here, not all; method: immunoSEQ multiplex PCR. The sample carries 450,000 or so clones, about 87% recorded once. The source of the sample is a study of blood T cell repertoires in COVID-19. On the study more broadly: Sources were T cells, B-cell-depleted T cells, or PBMCs; the material itself was cDNA or gDNA.

V was cut by 2 bases and J by 0 bases, with 10 bases left in between. There are 15 residues in the CDR3. CDR1 and CDR2 from the germline V gene are SGDLS and YYNGEE. The V and J genes are TRBV9 and TRBJ2-3, with a weak D call TRBD2 (5 bases). The clonotype was recovered from a man aged 18 to 35 with COVID-19, enrolled during active disease. Sequencing was performed on peripheral blood. The CDR3 nucleotides read TGTGCCAGCAGCGTCTCGGGAACGAGCACAGATACGCAGTATTTT. Protein: CASSVSGTSTDTQYF.